This section outlines one T cell receptor (beta chain) sequence together with its context. Its specificity is unknown. Germline CDR1 MGHRA, CDR2 YSYEKL. This CDR3 comprises 15 residues. V was clipped by 1 base and J by 2 bases, with 10 bases between them. Sequencing of TCR beta drew on CD8+ and CD4+ T cells from blood. Those who served as multiple sclerosis controls were treatment-naive patients with stable or active relapsing-remitting disease. This entry comes from a study of CD8 T cells in Susac syndrome. The RNA, about 0.5 to 1 ug, was put through reverse transcription using random hexamers. TCR beta CDR3 was amplified by immunoSEQ multiplex PCR. This amplification extended across 54 Vbeta and 13 Jbeta segments. TCRdb reprocessed the immunoSEQ multiplex PCR reads with MiXCR, giving one entry per CDR3 protein. The sample holds some 400,000 distinct CDR3 sequences, approximately 89% seen once. Study-level findings and limits: As acknowledged by the study, its TCR sequencing and HLA analysis included a relatively small number of individuals.

What was sequenced was CD8+ T cells from PBMCs. This clonotype was obtained from a human donor with multiple sclerosis. The chain links TRBV4-1 to TRBJ2-3; D gene unclear. CDR3 coding DNA: TGCGCCAGCAGCCAAGTGGGCCAGATCACAGATACGCAGTATTTT. It is translated as CASSQVGQITDTQYF.